These 3 T cell receptor beta chains were all obtained from the same sample, sequenced in a study of T cells in Graves' hyperthyroidism and ophthalmopathy. Researchers amplified the TCR beta CDR3 regions from RNA transcripts. RT-PCR in the first round (using the HTBI primer set) targeted the TCR CDR3. TCRdb reanalysed the multiplex PCR reads using MiXCR and keeps one entry per CDR3 protein. This table has roughly 570,000 distinct CDR3 sequences, around a sixth appearing once. Sequenced input: blood. The receptors were sampled from a woman aged 25 to 45 with Graves' hyperthyroidism.

This clonotype was seen a single time. This rearrangement joins TRBV27 to TRBJ1-5; D is unclear. Germline CDR1 is MNHEY and CDR2 is SMNVEV (reference sequence). The CDR3 extends over 15 amino acids. With 6 bases removed from V and 6 bases from J, the gap between germline ends came to 18 bases. CDR3 in DNA: TGTGCCAGCAGATCATCCACAGTCTCGACTCAGCCCCAGCATTTT. This translates into CASRSSTVSTQPQHF.

The sample holds many counts of this clonotype. The chain uses TRBV7-3 and TRBJ2-1; 7 positions match TRBD2. The V and J ends lost 1 base and 0 bases, in that order; junction bases with no gene match: 3. Germline assignment: CDR1 SGHTA and CDR2 FQGTGA. CDR3 length: 16 amino acids. The DNA of the CDR3 is TGTGCCAGCAGCTTAAGGGCGGGAGACTCCTACAATGAGCAGTTCTTC. It translates to CASSLRAGDSYNEQFF. Complete variable domain (other parts from reference TRBV7-3 and TRBJ2-1): GAGVSQTPSNKVTEKGKYVELRCDPISGHTALYWYRQSLGQGPEFLIYFQGTGAADDSGLPNDRFFAVRPEGSVSTLKIQRTERGDSAVYLCASSLRAGDSYNEQFFGPGTRLTVL.

This clonotype was recorded many times. The CDR3 sequence: CSAIAGVGDEQFF. DNA for the CDR3: TGCAGTGCTATAGCGGGAGTAGGGGATGAGCAGTTCTTC. V gene TRBV20-1 combines with J gene TRBJ2-1; 9 bases fit TRBD2. With 4 bases clipped from V and 8 bases from J, the junction kept 6 bases outside the gene matches. The length of the CDR3 is 13 residues. Germline V CDR1 and CDR2: DFQATT, SNEGSKA (reference sequence).